This T cell receptor (beta chain) came from a study of identical twins. General study results and limits: Within cord blood, abundant beta clonotypes carried fewer insertions, but memory repertoires showed no such trend. Analyses based on zero insertions could be partly confounded by invariant MAIT and iNKT cells.

TCRdb analysed the 5' RACE reads with MiXCR anew, one entry per CDR3 protein. The sample carries 500,000 to 700,000 distinct CDR3 sequences, just over 7% recorded once. To note about this clonotype: Its cognate antigen is unknown.

The germline CDR1 and CDR2 sequences are DFQATT and SNEGSKA (reference sequence). V dropped 4 bases and J dropped 1 base, with 9 bases sitting between them. The CDR3 covers 13 residues. These data were also filed under a second study, of yellow fever vaccine responses in identical twins.

The sequencing sample was made of PBMCs. This sequence joins TRBV20-1 and TRBJ2-3; D is perhaps TRBD1 or TRBD2 (5 bases each). This sequence was found in a woman aged 18 to 35 in good health. CDR3 amino acids: CSATGPRTDTQYF. In DNA form, the CDR3 reads TGCAGTGCTACGGGACCACGCACAGATACGCAGTATTTT.